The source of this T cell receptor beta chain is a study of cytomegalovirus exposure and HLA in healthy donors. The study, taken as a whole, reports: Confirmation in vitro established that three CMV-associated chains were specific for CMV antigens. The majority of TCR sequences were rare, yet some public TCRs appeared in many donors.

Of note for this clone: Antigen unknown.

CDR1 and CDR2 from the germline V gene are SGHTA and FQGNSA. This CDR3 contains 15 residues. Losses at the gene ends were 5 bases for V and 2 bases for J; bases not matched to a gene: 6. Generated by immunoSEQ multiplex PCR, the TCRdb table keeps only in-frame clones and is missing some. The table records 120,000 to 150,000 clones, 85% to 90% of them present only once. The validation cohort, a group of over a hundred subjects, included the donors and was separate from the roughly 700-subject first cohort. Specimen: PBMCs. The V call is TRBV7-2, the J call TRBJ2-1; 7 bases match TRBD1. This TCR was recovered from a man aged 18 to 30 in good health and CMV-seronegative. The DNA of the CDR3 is TGTGCCAGCAGCCCAGACAGGGAACCCTACAATGAGCAGTTCTTC. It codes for CASSPDREPYNEQFF.